This T cell receptor (beta chain) appears in the sequencing data of a study of Ad26.COV2.S vaccination and SARS-CoV-2 variants. Overall study: Each vaccinee took Ad26.COV2.S intramuscularly, once or twice 56 days apart. The study, taken as a whole, reports: Total T cell responses may have been underestimated by the TCR breadth and depth analyses.

For this clone: Its antigen is unidentified.

The repertoire was sequenced with immunoSEQ multiplex PCR; TCRdb's copy has only in-frame clones and lacks some. The table has over 300,000 clones, 83% seen once. V lost 7 bases, J lost 2 bases, and 12 bases lay in between. The CDR3 covers 13 residues. The germline V gene has CDR1 LNHDA and CDR2 SQIVND (reference sequence). Noted treatment: approximately 18 received Ad26.COV2.S at low or high dose, single or two shots; 5 received placebo; per-sample allocation not given. Vaccine and placebo recipients were sampled on day 63 after the first injection. The vaccine antigen was prefusion-stabilized Wuhan SARS-CoV-2 spike.

The TCR comes from a person between 18 and 65 years old who received the Ad26.COV2.S COVID-19 vaccine or a placebo. The gene calls are TRBV19 and TRBJ2-7, with D perhaps being TRBD1 or TRBD2 (5 bases each). The source was peripheral blood, collected in a trial of Ad26.COV2.S vaccine versus placebo. CDR3 protein: CASMGDMPYEQYF. CDR3 nucleotides: TGTGCCAGTATGGGGGATATGCCCTACGAGCAGTACTTC.